Listed below are T cell receptor beta chains from one sample, sequenced in a study of blood T cells in healthy people across ages. Via MiXCR, TCRdb re-called the 5' RACE reads, giving one row per CDR3 protein. The table lists 650,000 to 800,000 distinct CDR3 sequences, about 50% of them singletons. The sequenced material came from blood. These receptors all come from an elderly woman in good health. Both conserved end residues are part of each CDR3. The D gene is left open where the match is weak. A row's size may be missing; if present it is once, few, many or a size class.

TRBV20-1	-	TRBJ1-2	-	TGCAGTGCTGGGGACGGCTCTAACTATGGCTACACCTTC	CSAGDGSNYGYTF
TRBV9	-	TRBJ1-1	TRBD1	TGTGCCAGCAGCCCCCGGGACAGGTACTCGAACACTGAAGCTTTCTTT	CASSPRDRYSNTEAFF
TRBV12-3/TRBV12-4	-	TRBJ2-3	-	TGTGCCAGCAGTAGAGTGGGGGCAGATACGCAGTATTTT	CASSRVGADTQYF
TRBV7-2	-	TRBJ1-6	-	TGTGCCAGCAGCTTCACTGCCGGAATGCTGAGTTCACCCCTCCACTTT	CASSFTAGMLSSPLHF
TRBV5-1	many	TRBJ2-3	TRBD2	TGCGCCAGCAGCGTCGGACTAGTCGTTGCAGATACGCAGTATTTT	CASSVGLVVADTQYF
TRBV28	-	TRBJ2-3	TRBD2	TGTGCCAGCAGTTCCGACGCGGGGGGGCAGTATTTT	CASSSDAGGQYF
TRBV29-1	many	TRBJ2-3	TRBD1	TGCAGCGCCGGGACAGTCACAGATACGCAGTATTTT	CSAGTVTDTQYF
TRBV2	-	TRBJ1-2	TRBD1	TGTGCCAGCAAGGCAAGGGGGCGAGAGTATGGCTACACCTTC	CASKARGREYGYTF
TRBV6-5	-	TRBJ2-3	TRBD1	TGTGCCAGCAGTTCTACAGGGGGCCGGAGGTATTTT	CASSSTGGRRYF
TRBV7-2	-	TRBJ2-5	TRBD1	TGTGCCAGCAGCAAACGGACAGGGGAAGGGGAGACCCAGTACTTC	CASSKRTGEGETQYF
TRBV5-1	many	TRBJ2-1	-	TGCGCCAGCAGCCATCCACAGGCGCCCAATGAGCAGTTCTTC	CASSHPQAPNEQFF
TRBV12-3/TRBV12-4	-	TRBJ2-5	TRBD2	TGTGCCAGCAGTTTGAGGACTAGCGGGACCATCAAAGAGACCCAGTACTTC	CASSLRTSGTIKETQYF
TRBV19	-	TRBJ1-4	-	TGTGCCAGTAGTATCGGGGGGCTTGGAGAAAAACTGTTTTTT	CASSIGGLGEKLFF
TRBV7-2	-	TRBJ2-3	TRBD2	TGTGCCAGCAGCCCCAAGCCGGGACTAGCCCATAGCACAGATACGCAGTATTTT	CASSPKPGLAHSTDTQYF
TRBV9	-	TRBJ2-6	-	TGTGCCAGCAGCCCGTTCCGGGACGCAAGCTCTGGGGCCAACGTCCTGACTTTC	CASSPFRDASSGANVLTF
TRBV29-1	once	TRBJ1-2	-	TGCAGCGTTGCAGGCCTCCAGGGCTATGGCTACACCTTC	CSVAGLQGYGYTF
TRBV7-2	-	TRBJ2-5	TRBD2	TGTGCCGGCAGCCGAACTAGCGGGACTCAAGAGACCCAGTACTTC	CAGSRTSGTQETQYF
TRBV5-1	-	TRBJ2-1	-	TGCACCAGCAGACCGGAGCCGAGCTCCTACAATGGGCAGTTCTTC	CTSRPEPSSYNGQFF
TRBV6-6	once	TRBJ1-2	-	TGTGCCAGCACCTTGACAGATAACTATGGCTACACCTTC	CASTLTDNYGYTF
TRBV5-4	-	TRBJ2-5	-	TGTGCCAGCAGCTTGGACTATGGTGGGACCCAGTACTTC	CASSLDYGGTQYF
TRBV14	-	TRBJ2-7	-	TGTGCCAGCAGCCAATTAGCCAGAAGCTCCTACGAGCAGTACTTC	CASSQLARSSYEQYF
TRBV6-2/TRBV6-3	-	TRBJ2-3	-	TGTGCCAGCAATCCAGGCTTCAGCACAGATACGCAGTATTTT	CASNPGFSTDTQYF
TRBV27	-	TRBJ2-7	TRBD1	TGTGCCAGCAGTTTGACAGGGGTGGACGAGCAGTACTTC	CASSLTGVDEQYF
TRBV21-1	-	TRBJ1-6	-	TGTGCCGGGGGTGACAGGGAACTCTCCCATAATTCACCCCTCCACTTT	CAGGDRELSHNSPLHF
TRBV12-3/TRBV12-4	-	TRBJ1-1	TRBD1	TGTGCCAGCACCTCGGACAGGGAGAACACTGAAGCTTTCTTT	CASTSDRENTEAFF
TRBV12-3/TRBV12-4	-	TRBJ2-7	-	TGTGCCAGCAGCCAATGGGGGATAGGCGAGCAGTACTTC	CASSQWGIGEQYF
TRBV29-1	-	TRBJ2-3	-	TGCAGCGTGTCCTCCGGGGGCGGAACGGTGGATACGCAGTATTTT	CSVSSGGGTVDTQYF
TRBV20-1	many	TRBJ1-1	-	TGCAGTGCTAGAGATCCTCCAGTGAACACTGAAGCTTTCTTT	CSARDPPVNTEAFF
TRBV12-3/TRBV12-4	-	TRBJ1-6	-	TGTGCCAGCAGTGACTCTAGGCATTCACCCCTCCACTTT	CASSDSRHSPLHF
TRBV12-3/TRBV12-4	many	TRBJ2-5	TRBD1	TGTGCCAGCAGTTTCCCCACAGGGGTTGAAGAGACCCAGTACTTC	CASSFPTGVEETQYF
TRBV12-3/TRBV12-4	-	TRBJ2-3	-	TGTGCCAGCAGTTACCAGTCCGGGGCCCTACTAGAGAGGACGCAGTATTTT	CASSYQSGALLERTQYF
TRBV12-3/TRBV12-4	-	TRBJ2-7	TRBD2	TGTGCCAGCAGTGGGACTAGCGGGGGGTACAATGAGCAGTACTTC	CASSGTSGGYNEQYF
TRBV9	-	TRBJ2-5	TRBD2	TGTGCCAGCAGCGTAGGAGCGGGGAGCCAAGAGACCCAGTACTTC	CASSVGAGSQETQYF
TRBV7-9	few	TRBJ2-2	-	TGTGCCAGCAGCTTTGGGATACCGGGGAACACCGGGGAGCTGTTTTTT	CASSFGIPGNTGELFF
TRBV28	-	TRBJ2-1	-	TGTGCCAGCAGCCCCGACCGGGGTGCCCTAAACAATGAGCAGTTCTTC	CASSPDRGALNNEQFF
TRBV10-1	many	TRBJ2-1	TRBD2	TGCGCCAGCAGTGAGTCGGCTAGCGGAGACTATGAGCAGTTCTTC	CASSESASGDYEQFF
TRBV20-1	few	TRBJ2-5	-	TGCAGTGCTAGAGATCTTAGGACCCGCGGGGAGACCCGGTACTTC	CSARDLRTRGETRYF
TRBV3-1	few	TRBJ2-3	TRBD1	TGTGCCAGCAGCCAACAGGGGGCCGGAGATACGCAGTATTTT	CASSQQGAGDTQYF
TRBV28	-	TRBJ1-1	-	TGTGCCGTTGAAACGGGGGGGTTTAGCACTGAAGCTTTCTTT	CAVETGGFSTEAFF
TRBV19	-	TRBJ2-4	-	TGTGCCAGTAGCCACGGGCTAGTGGGAGCCCGGGCCAAAAACATTCAGTACTTC	CASSHGLVGARAKNIQYF
TRBV29-1	-	TRBJ1-2	-	TGCAGCGTTGGTATTACCGAATCTACCTATGGCTACACCTTC	CSVGITESTYGYTF
TRBV20-1	-	TRBJ2-3	-	TGCAGTGCTAGAGGGGTTAGCGGCACAGATACGCAGTATTTT	CSARGVSGTDTQYF
TRBV7-2	-	TRBJ2-1	TRBD2	TGTGCCAGCACCCGGTGGGGGGGATCCTACAATGAGCAGTTCTTC	CASTRWGGSYNEQFF
TRBV12-3/TRBV12-4	many	TRBJ2-1	-	TGTGCCAGCAGCTCCGGGCCGAATGAGCAGTTCTTC	CASSSGPNEQFF
TRBV3-1	many	TRBJ1-2	-	TGTGCCAGCAGCCAAGGCAGGCAGGGCTACACCTTC	CASSQGRQGYTF
TRBV20-1	-	TRBJ2-5	TRBD1	TGCAGTGCCGGGACAGCCCTGGAGACCCAGTACTTC	CSAGTALETQYF
TRBV7-3	-	TRBJ1-2	-	TGTGCCAGCAGCCCACGGGGAGGGCCCTATGGCTACACCTTC	CASSPRGGPYGYTF
TRBV4-2	few	TRBJ2-2	-	TGTGCCAGCAGCCACGACCGGGACTCGAACACCGGGGAGCTGTTTTTT	CASSHDRDSNTGELFF
TRBV7-3	many	TRBJ2-5	-	TGTGCCAGCAGCCCATTATTTACGGGGCGCGAGACCCAGTACTTC	CASSPLFTGRETQYF
TRBV7-9	-	TRBJ2-1	-	TGTGCCAGCAGCTTAGCATTGAGGAGCTCCTACAATGAGCAGTTCTTC	CASSLALRSSYNEQFF
TRBV10-3	-	TRBJ2-7	-	TGTGCCATTGCGGACGGGACGGGGGAGCAGTACTTC	CAIADGTGEQYF
TRBV7-6	-	TRBJ2-7	-	TGTGCCAGCAGCTTAGTAATAGGGGACGAGCAGTACTTC	CASSLVIGDEQYF
TRBV6-2/TRBV6-3	-	TRBJ2-1	TRBD2	TGTGCCAGCAGTTACGCTAGCGGGCAGACTAGAGAGCAGTTCTTC	CASSYASGQTREQFF
TRBV5-1	few	TRBJ1-2	TRBD1	TGCGCCACCCAGGGGGGGTACGGCTATGGCTACACCTTC	CATQGGYGYGYTF
TRBV7-2	-	TRBJ1-5	-	TGTGCCAGCGCCGGCGACCCCAATCAGCCCCAGCATTTT	CASAGDPNQPQHF